These T cell receptor beta chains were read from a single sample in a study of vaccination effects on CD4 cells after COVID-19. No antigen has been identified for these receptors. Using immunoSEQ multiplex PCR, the repertoire was profiled, and TCRdb retains in-frame clones only, with some absent. This repertoire shows some 30,000 clones, over 75% found once; its top ten account for more than 5%. The sample consisted of CD4+ T cells from PBMCs cultured with SARS-CoV-2 spike peptides, taken after COVID-19 vaccination. These receptors were obtained from a human donor who received a COVID-19 vaccine. Some clones in this sample may be carry-over from other donors' samples. Each CDR3 is given with its conserved first and last residue. A D gene is named only where the DNA matches it firmly. Part of the rows lack a size; the others show once, few, many or a class for expanded clones.

TRBV6-5	TRBJ1-4	.	.	CASSAGRSNEKLFF	TGTGCCAGCAGCGCGGGACGGAGTAATGAAAAACTGTTTTTT
TRBV2	TRBJ2-1	.	TRBD1	CASSLIPGQVGNEQFF	TGTGCCAGCTCCCTCATACCGGGACAGGTAGGCAATGAGCAGTTCTTC
TRBV6-5	TRBJ2-3	once	.	CASSYTDTDTQYF	TGTGCCAGCAGTTACACGGACACAGATACGCAGTATTTT
TRBV25-1	TRBJ1-4	.	.	CASSDTTTNEKLFF	TGTGCCAGCAGTGACACCACAACTAATGAAAAACTGTTTTTT
TRBV6-5	TRBJ1-4	.	.	CASSYLGRGANEKLFF	TGTGCCAGCAGTTACTTAGGACGGGGTGCTAATGAAAAACTGTTTTTT
TRBV5-8	TRBJ1-4	.	TRBD1	CASSLDVTGEEKLFF	TGTGCCAGCAGCTTGGACGTGACAGGGGAGGAAAAACTGTTTTTT
TRBV9	TRBJ2-2	once	.	CASSVISAPNTGELFF	TGTGCCAGCAGCGTAATCTCAGCCCCGAACACCGGGGAGCTGTTTTTT
TRBV6-5	TRBJ1-1	.	.	CASSNGYTEAFF	TGTGCCAGCAGCAATGGGTACACTGAAGCTTTCTTT
TRBV6-1	TRBJ1-5	.	.	CASSGTGSWASQPQHF	TGTGCCAGCAGTGGTACCGGGAGCTGGGCATCTCAGCCCCAGCATTTT
TRBV9	TRBJ1-1	once	.	CASSVGPQGNTEAFF	TGTGCCAGCAGCGTAGGCCCTCAGGGGAACACTGAAGCTTTCTTT
TRBV19	TRBJ1-2	.	.	CASTGVGARGDGYTF	TGTGCCAGTACCGGAGTGGGGGCCCGAGGGGATGGCTACACCTTC
TRBV7-2	TRBJ1-5	medium-sized	.	CASSTSYGQPQHF	TGTGCCAGCAGCACCTCCTACGGACAGCCCCAGCATTTT
TRBV7-9	TRBJ2-1	.	TRBD2	CASSLGSGGAWEQFF	TGTGCCAGCAGCTTAGGAAGCGGGGGGGCATGGGAGCAGTTCTTC
TRBV2	TRBJ2-5	.	.	CASSEYETQYF	TGTGCCAGCAGTGAATATGAGACCCAGTACTTC
TRBV30	TRBJ1-1	.	.	CAWSGFGQVNTEAFF	TGTGCCTGGAGTGGTTTTGGACAAGTGAACACTGAAGCTTTCTTT
TRBV30	TRBJ1-1	.	TRBD1	CAWRAPGQGWAEAFF	TGTGCCTGGAGGGCTCCGGGACAGGGCTGGGCTGAAGCTTTCTTT
TRBV7-2	TRBJ1-2	.	.	CASSLGQEKDYGYTF	TGTGCCAGCAGCTTAGGACAGGAAAAGGACTATGGCTACACCTTC
TRBV5-1	TRBJ1-1	.	TRBD1	CASRPLQGANTEAFF	TGCGCCAGCAGGCCGCTTCAGGGGGCTAACACTGAAGCTTTCTTT
TRBV10-3	TRBJ1-1	.	.	CAIGGPLNTEAFF	TGTGCCATCGGGGGTCCTCTAAACACTGAAGCTTTCTTT
TRBV11-2	TRBJ2-1	.	.	CASSLGEETEQFF	TGTGCCAGCAGCTTAGGCGAAGAAACTGAGCAGTTCTTC
TRBV11-2	TRBJ1-1	.	.	CASSLVGRNTEAFF	TGTGCCAGCAGCTTAGTGGGGCGGAACACTGAAGCTTTCTTT
TRBV9	TRBJ1-2	.	.	CASTSGGHPNYGYTF	TGTGCCAGCACCTCGGGGGGCCATCCTAACTATGGCTACACCTTC
TRBV18	TRBJ1-2	.	.	CASSREDSDGYTF	TGTGCCAGCTCACGAGAAGACAGCGATGGCTACACCTTC
TRBV7-3	TRBJ1-1	.	.	CASSLKGTEAFF	TGTGCCAGCAGCTTAAAAGGAACCGAAGCTTTCTTT
TRBV7-2	TRBJ2-5	.	.	CASKQNRYQETQYF	TGTGCCAGCAAGCAAAACAGGTACCAAGAGACCCAGTACTTC
TRBV19	TRBJ1-5	few	.	CASSIAKLGRNQPQHF	TGTGCCAGTAGTATAGCCAAACTCGGGCGCAATCAGCCCCAGCATTTT
TRBV18	TRBJ2-2	few	TRBD2	CASSLAGNTGELFF	TGTGCCAGCTCCCTAGCGGGGAACACCGGGGAGCTGTTTTTT
TRBV3-1/TRBV3-2	TRBJ1-1	.	.	CASSQGTVRTEAFF	TGTGCCAGCAGCCAAGGGACAGTAAGAACTGAAGCTTTCTTT
TRBV28	TRBJ1-2	.	TRBD1	CASGETRDREGGYTF	TGTGCCAGCGGAGAGACCCGGGACAGGGAGGGCGGCTACACCTTC
TRBV28	TRBJ1-1	.	.	CASSLQRGAGTEAFF	TGTGCCAGCAGTTTACAACGGGGGGCAGGGACTGAAGCTTTCTTT
TRBV5-6	TRBJ1-4	.	.	CASGTGRSNEKLFF	TGTGCCAGCGGAACAGGGCGGAGTAATGAAAAACTGTTTTTT
TRBV12-3/TRBV12-4	TRBJ1-6	few	.	CASSLRMGSPLHF	TGTGCCAGCAGTTTGCGAATGGGTTCACCCCTCCACTTT
TRBV6-5	TRBJ2-5	.	TRBD1	CASSYDRVAQETQYF	TGTGCCAGCAGTTACGACAGGGTTGCACAAGAGACCCAGTACTTC
TRBV7-8	TRBJ1-5	.	TRBD1	CASSLVAGGSNQPQHF	TGTGCCAGCAGCTTAGTTGCAGGGGGGAGCAATCAGCCCCAGCATTTT
TRBV15	TRBJ2-1	.	TRBD2	CATSTRTSGSNEQFF	TGTGCCACCAGCACTAGGACTAGCGGGAGTAATGAGCAGTTCTTC
TRBV6-5	TRBJ2-4	.	.	CASREGGAKNIQYF	TGTGCCAGCAGGGAGGGGGGGGCCAAAAACATTCAGTACTTC
TRBV7-6	TRBJ1-4	.	.	CASSLSFGGKLFF	TGTGCCAGCAGCTTATCCTTCGGGGGGAAACTGTTTTTT
TRBV27	TRBJ1-1	.	TRBD1	CASSPSDRVLRNTEAFF	TGTGCCAGCAGTCCCTCGGACAGGGTACTTAGGAACACTGAAGCTTTCTTT
TRBV6-5	TRBJ1-3	.	.	CASSSGLLYGNTIYF	TGTGCCAGCAGTTCGGGACTTTTATATGGAAACACCATATATTTT
TRBV7-6	TRBJ2-1	.	TRBD2	CASSRTGTSGGIEQFF	TGTGCCAGCAGCCGTACCGGGACTAGCGGGGGGATTGAGCAGTTCTTC
TRBV9	TRBJ2-2	.	TRBD2	CASSVNPGGANTGELFF	TGTGCCAGCAGCGTAAACCCGGGAGGTGCGAACACCGGGGAGCTGTTTTTT
TRBV6-2/TRBV6-3	TRBJ2-5	.	TRBD1	CASSPQGQGHQETQYF	TGTGCCAGCAGCCCCCAGGGACAGGGGCACCAAGAGACCCAGTACTTC
TRBV12-5	TRBJ1-2	.	.	CASGLSLGVGSGYTF	TGTGCTAGTGGTTTAAGTCTGGGCGTAGGGTCTGGCTACACCTTC
TRBV10-3	TRBJ2-1	few	.	CASGSQGHEQFF	TGTGCCTCCGGGTCCCAGGGACATGAGCAGTTCTTC
TRBV7-9	TRBJ2-5	once	.	CASSYPSWTVQETQYF	TGTGCCAGCAGCTACCCCTCCTGGACGGTACAAGAGACCCAGTACTTC
TRBV18	TRBJ1-2	.	TRBD1	CASSPPSGQVLNYGYTF	TGTGCCAGCTCACCACCCTCCGGACAGGTTCTTAACTATGGCTACACCTTC
TRBV24-1	TRBJ2-1	.	.	CATSAGWAYNEQFF	TGTGCCACCAGTGCAGGGTGGGCCTACAATGAGCAGTTCTTC
TRBV5-1	TRBJ2-5	.	TRBD2	CASSFSGGSEETQYF	TGCGCCAGCAGCTTTAGCGGGGGGTCGGAAGAGACCCAGTACTTC